The sequence of this T cell receptor (beta chain) was determined in a study of human T cells and chemical hapten exposure. Study as a whole: Diphenylcyclopropenone doses were given weekly to the scalps of patients across the roughly 25-week study. Whole-study results and caveats: Controls formed significantly fewer large CDR3 similarity clusters than expanded TCRs did. The immune response of these alopecia patients might not match healthy individuals'.

The CDR3 sequence is 15 residues long. Per germline, CDR1 SGHDN and CDR2 FVKESK. Losses at the gene ends were 0 bases for V and 2 bases for J; bases not matched to a gene: 4. This clonotype was counted many times. Antigen specificity is unknown. From the RACE reads, TCRdb called clonotypes with MiXCR, one entry per CDR3 protein. The repertoire consists of under 450,000 distinct CDR3 sequences, with more than 4.5% occurring once and the leading ten covering 2% to 2.5%. The time point denotes: patch test 1, 2 weeks after DPC sensitization. The sample's treatment: therapeutic diphenylcyclopropenone sensitization with weekly scalp DPC.

Sequences were derived from whole blood, sampled in connection with sensitization to the hapten diphenylcyclopropenone (DPC). This chain uses TRBV14 with TRBJ2-7; 7 bases fit TRBD1. The receptor's source is a woman aged 50 to 60 with alopecia areata. Some clones in this sample may be carry-over from other donors' samples. CDR3 amino acids: CASSQEGTVTYEQYF. CDR3 nucleotides: TGTGCCAGCAGCCAAGAGGGGACAGTAACCTACGAGCAGTACTTC. The variable domain in full, completed from reference TRBV14 and TRBJ2-7, reads EAGVTQFPSHSVIEKGQTVTLRCDPISGHDNLYWYRRVMGKEIKFLLHFVKESKQDESGMPNNRFLAERTGGTYSTLKVQPAELEDSGVYFCASSQEGTVTYEQYFGPGTRLTVT.